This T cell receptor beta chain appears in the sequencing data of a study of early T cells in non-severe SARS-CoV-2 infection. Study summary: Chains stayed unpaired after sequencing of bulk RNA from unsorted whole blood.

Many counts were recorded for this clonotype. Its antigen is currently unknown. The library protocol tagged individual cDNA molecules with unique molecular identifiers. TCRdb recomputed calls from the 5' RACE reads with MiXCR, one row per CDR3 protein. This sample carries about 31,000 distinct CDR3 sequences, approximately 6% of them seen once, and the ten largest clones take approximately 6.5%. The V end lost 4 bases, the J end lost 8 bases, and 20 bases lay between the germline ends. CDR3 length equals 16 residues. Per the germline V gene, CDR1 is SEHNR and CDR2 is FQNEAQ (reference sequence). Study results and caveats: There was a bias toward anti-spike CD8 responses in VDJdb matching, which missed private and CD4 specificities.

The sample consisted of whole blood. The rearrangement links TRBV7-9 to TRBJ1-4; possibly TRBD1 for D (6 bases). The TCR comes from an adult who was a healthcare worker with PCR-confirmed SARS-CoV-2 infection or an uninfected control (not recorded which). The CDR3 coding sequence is TGTGCCAGCAGCTCCGATCGACAGGCCTTTGGGGAAAAACTGTTTTTT. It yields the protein CASSSDRQAFGEKLFF.